This T cell receptor (beta chain) came from a study of long-term antiretroviral therapy in people with HIV. Overall study findings and caveats: Samples were collected from the mid-2000s to the late 2010s under possibly less effective ART regimens. Upon ART, diversity increased but remained lower than transplant donor controls.

Notes on this clone: The antigen remains unidentified.

Inclusion required at least two post-ART and at least one pre-ART PBMC samples. Germline V gene sequence: CDR1 ENHRY, CDR2 SYGVKD. This CDR3 comprises 14 residues. The germline V and J ends were trimmed by 6 bases and 3 bases, with 13 bases remaining between them. They ran version v3.0 of the immunoSEQ assay at survey level. Sequencing of each sample targeted roughly 35,000-55,000 T-cell genomes. Assay: immunoSEQ multiplex PCR; the TCRdb copy retains only in-frame clones and omits some. Of about 41,000 clones detected, less than 95% appear once; the ten largest clones hold less than 2.5%. The clonotype was recovered from a man aged 25 to 40 with HIV. J is TRBJ2-3 and V is TRBV10-3; either TRBD1 or TRBD2 may supply D (5 bases each). The input for sequencing was unsorted PBMCs, taken 9 to 9.5 years after starting antiretroviral therapy. The CDR3 spells CAIRLSGGTDTQYF. The CDR3 DNA sequence: TGTGCCATCAGACTCAGTGGGGGAACAGATACGCAGTATTTT.